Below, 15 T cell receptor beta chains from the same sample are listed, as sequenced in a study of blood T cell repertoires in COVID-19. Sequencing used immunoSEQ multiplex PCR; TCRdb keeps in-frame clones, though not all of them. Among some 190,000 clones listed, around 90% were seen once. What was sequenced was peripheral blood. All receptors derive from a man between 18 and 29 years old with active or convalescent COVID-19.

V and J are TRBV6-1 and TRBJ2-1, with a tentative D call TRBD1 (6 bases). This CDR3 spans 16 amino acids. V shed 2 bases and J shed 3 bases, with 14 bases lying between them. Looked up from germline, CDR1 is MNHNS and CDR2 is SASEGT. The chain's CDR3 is CASSELSTGNYNEQFF. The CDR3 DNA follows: TGTGCCAGCAGTGAATTATCAACAGGGAACTACAATGAGCAGTTCTTC.

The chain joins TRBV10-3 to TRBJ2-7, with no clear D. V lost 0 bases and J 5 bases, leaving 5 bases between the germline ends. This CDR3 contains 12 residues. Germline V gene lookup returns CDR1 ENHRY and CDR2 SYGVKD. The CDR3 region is CAISESTDEQYF. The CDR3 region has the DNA TGTGCCATCAGTGAGTCAACGGACGAGCAGTACTTC.

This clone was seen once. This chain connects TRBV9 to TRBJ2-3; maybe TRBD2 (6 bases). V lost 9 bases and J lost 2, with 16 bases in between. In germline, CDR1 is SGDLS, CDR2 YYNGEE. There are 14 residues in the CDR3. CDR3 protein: CATGLGGNTDTQYF. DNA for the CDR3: TGTGCCACAGGCCTCGGGGGTAACACAGATACGCAGTATTTT.

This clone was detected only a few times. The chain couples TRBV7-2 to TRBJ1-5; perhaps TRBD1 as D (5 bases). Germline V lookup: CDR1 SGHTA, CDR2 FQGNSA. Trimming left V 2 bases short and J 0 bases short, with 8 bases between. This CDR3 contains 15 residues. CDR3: CASSLPQDSNQPQHF. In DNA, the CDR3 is TGTGCCAGCAGCTTACCACAGGATAGCAATCAGCCCCAGCATTTT.

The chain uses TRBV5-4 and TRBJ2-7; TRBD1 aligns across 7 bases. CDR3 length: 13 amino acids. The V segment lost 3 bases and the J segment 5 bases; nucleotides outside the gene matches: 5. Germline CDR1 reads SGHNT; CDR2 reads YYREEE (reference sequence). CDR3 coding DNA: TGTGCCAGCAGCTCACAGGGGTCCCACGAGCAGTACTTC. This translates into CASSSQGSHEQYF.

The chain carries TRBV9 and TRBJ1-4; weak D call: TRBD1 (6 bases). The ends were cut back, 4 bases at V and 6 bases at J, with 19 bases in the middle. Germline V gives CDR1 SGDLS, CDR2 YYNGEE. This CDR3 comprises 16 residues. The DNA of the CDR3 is TGTGCCAGCAGCCCGGGGGCGGGGGCGAAGGATGAAAAACTGTTTTTT. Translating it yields CASSPGAGAKDEKLFF.

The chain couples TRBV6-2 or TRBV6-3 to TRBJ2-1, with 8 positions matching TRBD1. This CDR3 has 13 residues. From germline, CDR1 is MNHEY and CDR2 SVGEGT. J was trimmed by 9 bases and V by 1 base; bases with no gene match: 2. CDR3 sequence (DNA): TGTGCCAGCAGTTACTTCGACAGGGGTGAGCAGTTCTTC. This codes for CASSYFDRGEQFF.

As DNA, the CDR3 is TGTGCCAGCAGCCAAGAAGGACAGCGTGAAGCTTTCTTT. Protein sequence: CASSQEGQREAFF. The chain links TRBV3-1 (or the pseudogene TRBV3-2) to TRBJ1-1; tentative D call: TRBD1 (6 bases). The V gene lost 0 bases and the J gene lost 7 bases, with 9 bases spanning the gap. In germline, CDR1 is LGHDT, CDR2 YNNKEL (reference sequence). The CDR3 covers 13 residues.

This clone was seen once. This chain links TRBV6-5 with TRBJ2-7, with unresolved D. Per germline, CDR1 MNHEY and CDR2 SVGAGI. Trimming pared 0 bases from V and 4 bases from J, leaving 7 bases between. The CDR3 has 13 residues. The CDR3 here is CASSYSPEYEQYF. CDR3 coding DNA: TGTGCCAGCAGTTACTCCCCCGAGTACGAGCAGTACTTC.

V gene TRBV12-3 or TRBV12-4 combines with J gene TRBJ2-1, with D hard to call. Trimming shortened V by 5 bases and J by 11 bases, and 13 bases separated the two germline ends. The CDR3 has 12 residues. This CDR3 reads CASSPRSTKQFF. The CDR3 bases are TGTGCCAGCAGTCCCCGTAGTACGAAGCAGTTCTTC.

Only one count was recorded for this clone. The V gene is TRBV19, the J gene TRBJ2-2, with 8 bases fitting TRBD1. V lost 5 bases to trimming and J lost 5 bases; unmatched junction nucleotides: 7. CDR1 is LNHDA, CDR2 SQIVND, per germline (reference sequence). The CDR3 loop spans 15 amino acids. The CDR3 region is CASSSRTGRTGELFF. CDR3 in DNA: TGTGCCAGTAGTTCGAGGACAGGGAGGACCGGGGAGCTGTTTTTT.

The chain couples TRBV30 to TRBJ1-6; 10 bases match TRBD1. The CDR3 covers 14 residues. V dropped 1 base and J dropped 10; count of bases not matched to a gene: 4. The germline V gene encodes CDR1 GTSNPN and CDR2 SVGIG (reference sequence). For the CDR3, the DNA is TGTGCCTGGAGTGGCGACAGGGGGCACTCACCCCTCCACTTT. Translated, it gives CAWSGDRGHSPLHF.

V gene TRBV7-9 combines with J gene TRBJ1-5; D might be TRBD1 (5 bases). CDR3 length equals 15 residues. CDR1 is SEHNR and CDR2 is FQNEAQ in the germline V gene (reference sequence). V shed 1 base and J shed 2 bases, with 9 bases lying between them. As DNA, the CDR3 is TGTGCCAGCAGCTTAGGAAGGGGCGGCAATCAGCCCCAGCATTTT. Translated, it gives CASSLGRGGNQPQHF.

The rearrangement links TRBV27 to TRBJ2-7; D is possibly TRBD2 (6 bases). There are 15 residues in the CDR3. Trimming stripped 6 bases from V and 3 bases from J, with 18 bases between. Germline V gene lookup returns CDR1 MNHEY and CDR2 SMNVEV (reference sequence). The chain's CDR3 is CASSKPQEGFYEQYF. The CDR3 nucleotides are TGTGCCAGCAGCAAACCCCAGGAGGGGTTCTACGAGCAGTACTTC.

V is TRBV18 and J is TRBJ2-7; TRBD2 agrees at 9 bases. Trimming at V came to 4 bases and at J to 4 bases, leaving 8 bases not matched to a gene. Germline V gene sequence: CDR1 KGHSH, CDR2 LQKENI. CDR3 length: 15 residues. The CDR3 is CASSRTSSGIYEQYF. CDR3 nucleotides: TGTGCCAGCTCACGGACGTCTAGCGGGATTTACGAGCAGTACTTC.